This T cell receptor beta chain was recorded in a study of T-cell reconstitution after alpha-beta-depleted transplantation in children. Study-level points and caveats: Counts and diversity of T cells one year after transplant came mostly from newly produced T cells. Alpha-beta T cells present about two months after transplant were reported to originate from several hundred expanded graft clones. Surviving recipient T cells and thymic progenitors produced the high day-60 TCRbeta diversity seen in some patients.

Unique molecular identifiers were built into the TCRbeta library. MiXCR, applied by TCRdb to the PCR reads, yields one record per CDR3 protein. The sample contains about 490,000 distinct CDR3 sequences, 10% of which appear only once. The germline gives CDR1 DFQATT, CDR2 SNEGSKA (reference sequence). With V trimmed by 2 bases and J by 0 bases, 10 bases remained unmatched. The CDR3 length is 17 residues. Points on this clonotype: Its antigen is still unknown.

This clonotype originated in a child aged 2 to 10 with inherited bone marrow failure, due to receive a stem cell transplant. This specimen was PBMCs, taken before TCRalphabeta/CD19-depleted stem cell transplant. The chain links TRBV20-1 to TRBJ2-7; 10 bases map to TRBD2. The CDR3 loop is CSARPRTSGLSSYEQYF. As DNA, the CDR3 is TGCAGTGCTAGACCCCGGACTAGCGGACTTAGCTCCTACGAGCAGTACTTC.